This T cell receptor beta chain is drawn from a study of T-cell reconstitution after alpha-beta-depleted transplantation in children. This clonotype was seen a few times. What it binds is not known. The CDR3 totals 16 residues. The germline V gene encodes CDR1 DFQATT and CDR2 SNEGSKA (reference sequence). The V end lost 2 bases, the J end lost 3 bases, and 20 bases lay between the germline ends. Findings and caveats of the study: T-cell counts and diversity at one year following transplant were attributed mainly to newly produced T cells. Several hundred expanded graft clones reportedly were the source of alpha-beta T cells about two months after transplant.

Preparation of the TCRbeta library used unique molecular identifiers. TCRdb re-analysed the PCR reads in MiXCR, keeping a single row per CDR3 protein. Here the sample spans hundreds of thousands of distinct CDR3 sequences, roughly 16% being singletons. The sample here was PBMCs, mostly from graft donor cells, taken 360 days after TCRalphabeta/CD19-depleted stem cell transplant. This clonotype originated in a male patient aged 5 to 17 who had a stem cell transplant for acute lymphoblastic leukemia, so the T cells may come from the graft donor. The rearrangement joins TRBV20-1 to TRBJ2-7; D gene uncertain. The CDR3 DNA reads as TGCAGTGCTAGACCTCCCCCGGCAGATTACTTCTACGAGCAGTACTTC. Its translation is CSARPPPADYFYEQYF.